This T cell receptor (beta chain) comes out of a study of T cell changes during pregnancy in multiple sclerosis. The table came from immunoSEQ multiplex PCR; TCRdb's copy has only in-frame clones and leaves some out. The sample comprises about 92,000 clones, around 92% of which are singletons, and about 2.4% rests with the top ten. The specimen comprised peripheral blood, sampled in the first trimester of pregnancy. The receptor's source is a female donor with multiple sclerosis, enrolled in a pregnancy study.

CDR3 in DNA: TGTGCCAGCAGCTTAGTTGGGACTAGCGCTTCCTACAATGAGCAGTTCTTC. Its protein is CASSLVGTSASYNEQFF. The chain links TRBV7-2 to TRBJ2-1; 10 nucleotides agree with TRBD2. CDR3 length: 17 amino acids. Per germline, CDR1 SGHTA and CDR2 FQGNSA. V shed 1 base, J shed 1 base, and the junction held 4 bases outside the gene matches.